The 30 T cell receptor beta chains given below trace back to one sample, sequenced in a study of shared clonotypes between healthy human individuals. Here immunoSEQ multiplex PCR was the method, and the copy in TCRdb shows in-frame clones only, minus some. The data show roughly 700,000 clones, with approximately 79% seen just once and roughly 1.7% held by the top ten. The sequenced sample was memory CD4+ T cells sorted from blood. Stated subset: CD45RA-negative fraction. The receptors come from a woman aged 25 to 39 in good health.

This rearrangement joins TRBV7-2 to TRBJ2-7; D might be TRBD2 (6 bases). V was trimmed by 6 bases and J by 6 bases, leaving 21 bases between them. CDR1 and CDR2 from the germline V gene are SGHTA and FQGNSA. This CDR3 is built from 15 residues. This CDR3 reads CASSQISGVAAEQYF. Written as DNA, the CDR3 is TGTGCCAGCAGTCAAATTTCGGGAGTAGCGGCCGAGCAGTACTTC.

This clone was observed at least ten times. The chain carries TRBV5-1 and TRBJ1-2, with 9 bases that match TRBD1. Germline lookup yields CDR1 SGHRS and CDR2 YFSETQ. With 7 bases clipped from V and 7 bases from J, the junction kept 11 bases outside the gene matches. The CDR3 contains 14 residues. CDR3 sequence (DNA): TGCGCCAGCGGAGAACCGACAGGGGGTTTTGGCTACACCTTC. Translating it yields CASGEPTGGFGYTF. The full variable domain, in which reference TRBV5-1 and TRBJ1-2 provide the parts outside the CDR3, is KAGVTQTPRYLIKTRGQQVTLSCSPISGHRSVSWYQQTPGQGLQFLFEYFSETQRNKGNFPGRFSGRQFSNSRSEMNVSTLELGDSALYLCASGEPTGGFGYTFGSGTRLTVV.

The chain joins TRBV18 to TRBJ2-4, with TRBD2 matching over 7 bases. Per germline, CDR1 KGHSH and CDR2 LQKENI. With 3 bases clipped from V and 0 bases from J, the junction kept 5 bases outside the gene matches. This CDR3 contains 16 residues. Written as DNA, the CDR3 is TGTGCCAGCTCACCCGGGCTAGCGGAAGCCAAAAACATTCAGTACTTC. Its translation is CASSPGLAEAKNIQYF.

The DNA of the CDR3 is TGTGCCAGCGGGTCCACGATCCAGCGGAACAATGAGCAGTTCTTC. This gives the protein CASGSTIQRNNEQFF. The chain combines TRBV7-2 with TRBJ2-1; maybe TRBD2 (5 bases). CDR1 and CDR2 (germline): SGHTA, FQGNSA. V was cut by 8 bases and J by 5 bases, with 19 bases left in between. The length of the CDR3 is 15 residues.

The rearrangement uses TRBV5-4 and TRBJ2-2, with TRBD2 identical over 7 bases. CDR3 length equals 15 residues. Germline V gene lookup returns CDR1 SGHNT and CDR2 YYREEE (reference sequence). J was trimmed by 4 bases and V by 4 bases; bases with no gene match: 7. The CDR3 loop reads CASSQEASGTGELFF. The CDR3 coding sequence is TGTGCCAGCAGCCAAGAGGCTAGCGGCACCGGGGAGCTGTTTTTT.

The rearrangement links TRBV1 to TRBJ2-7. TRBV1 is given as a pseudogene. The CDR3 spans 16 residues. This chain's CDR3 is CTSSPKPRTDMREQYF. The CDR3 DNA reads as TGCACCAGCAGTCCAAAACCAAGGACGGATATGAGAGAGCAGTACTTC.

The chain links TRBV5-1 to TRBJ1-1; D is possibly TRBD1 (6 bases). The CDR3 spans 13 residues. Trimming pared 5 bases from V and 3 bases from J, leaving 11 bases between. In germline, CDR1 is SGHRS, CDR2 YFSETQ. DNA of the CDR3: TGCGCCAGCAGGAACAGGGAAGACACTGAAGCTTTCTTT. This gives the protein CASRNREDTEAFF.

The J gene is TRBJ2-7, the V gene TRBV7-2, with D unresolved. The CDR3 has 14 amino acids. V lost 5 bases to trimming and J lost 3 bases, with 14 bases between them. Germline-derived CDR1 and CDR2 are SGHTA and FQGNSA. Written as DNA, the CDR3 is TGTGCCAGCAGCCCTCTCCGGGCCGGCTACGAGCAGTACTTC. It codes for CASSPLRAGYEQYF.

This clone occurred many times. The rearrangement joins TRBV5-1 to TRBJ2-2; the match to TRBD2 covers 11 bases. Germline V gene data show CDR1 as SGHRS and CDR2 as YFSETQ. J gave up 0 bases and V 6 bases, and 1 base lay outside the gene matches. This CDR3 has 15 residues. The CDR3 region is CASKTSGANTGELFF. The DNA for the CDR3 is TGCGCCAGCAAGACTAGCGGGGCGAACACCGGGGAGCTGTTTTTT.

V and J are TRBV2 and TRBJ2-2; 7 bases match TRBD2. CDR1 is SNHLY and CDR2 is FYNNEI in the germline V gene. The CDR3 length is 15 residues. J was trimmed by 6 bases and V by 7 bases; bases with no gene match: 11. CDR3 protein: CASIRGGSWAGELFF. Here the CDR3 DNA reads TGTGCCAGCATCAGAGGCGGGAGCTGGGCCGGGGAGCTGTTTTTT.

A few counts support this clone. The CDR3 reads CSAGNTEAFF. The CDR3 DNA reads TGCAGCGCTGGAAACACTGAAGCTTTCTTT. The chain combines TRBV29-1 with TRBJ1-1; no clear D. CDR3 length equals 10 residues. Germline lookup yields CDR1 SQVTM and CDR2 ANQGSEA. V gave up 7 bases and J gave up 2 bases, with 5 bases separating them.

V usage is TRBV28 and J usage is TRBJ1-2; no reliable D call. CDR1 is MDHEN, CDR2 SYDVKM, per germline. V lost 2 bases and J 0 bases, leaving 10 bases between the germline ends. This CDR3 region has 15 residues. CDR3 DNA: TGTGCCAGCAGTTTAGTGGCACTTACTAACTATGGCTACACCTTC. It translates to CASSLVALTNYGYTF.

The chain carries TRBV5-4 and TRBJ1-4, with 7 bases that match TRBD1. The V gene end was trimmed by 0 bases and the J gene end by 10 bases; junction bases not matched to a gene: 6. The CDR3 extends over 14 amino acids. In germline, CDR1 is SGHNT, CDR2 YYREEE (reference sequence). CDR3 nucleotide sequence: TGTGCCAGCAGCTTGGGGCAGGGGGAAGGAAAACTGTTTTTT. Translated: CASSLGQGEGKLFF.

V usage is TRBV5-1 and J usage is TRBJ1-2; 7 bases line up with TRBD1. Germline lookup yields CDR1 SGHRS and CDR2 YFSETQ. J lost 5 bases, V lost 0 bases, and 4 bases had no gene match. The CDR3 totals 14 residues. CDR3 in amino acids: CASSLVPGQYGYTF. The CDR3 region has the DNA TGCGCCAGCAGCTTGGTACCGGGACAGTATGGCTACACCTTC.

The V gene is TRBV5-1, the J gene TRBJ1-4; possibly TRBD1 for D (5 bases). Germline lookup yields CDR1 SGHRS and CDR2 YFSETQ. The CDR3 is made up of 15 amino acids. Trimming removed 1 base from V and 4 bases from J, with 11 bases in between. The CDR3 loop reads CASSLSTGLNEKLFF. The CDR3 DNA reads as TGCGCCAGCAGCTTGTCCACGGGGCTTAATGAAAAACTGTTTTTT.

This chain links TRBV5-1 with TRBJ2-3, with TRBD1 matching 10 bases. This CDR3 has 16 residues. Trimming took 4 bases from V and 2 from J; bases not matched to a gene: 7. Germline-derived CDR1 and CDR2 are SGHRS and YFSETQ. CDR3 loop: CASSQGDRGFTDTQYF. Written as DNA, the CDR3 is TGCGCCAGCAGCCAAGGGGACAGGGGCTTCACAGATACGCAGTATTTT. The full variable domain, rest sourced from reference TRBV5-1 and TRBJ2-3, is KAGVTQTPRYLIKTRGQQVTLSCSPISGHRSVSWYQQTPGQGLQFLFEYFSETQRNKGNFPGRFSGRQFSNSRSEMNVSTLELGDSALYLCASSQGDRGFTDTQYFGPGTRLTVL.

This rearrangement joins TRBV27 to TRBJ1-5; 7 nucleotides align to TRBD1. J was trimmed by 3 bases and V by 5 bases; bases with no gene match: 7. CDR1 is MNHEY and CDR2 is SMNVEV in the germline V gene (reference sequence). CDR3 length: 15 residues. CDR3 nucleotides: TGTGCCAGCAGTCCCCAGGGGGGAGACAATCAGCCCCAGCATTTT. Amino acid sequence: CASSPQGGDNQPQHF.

The CDR3 DNA follows: TGCGCCAGCAGCCGACCTGGACAGGGGCATGAAAAACTGTTTTTT. Translated, it gives CASSRPGQGHEKLFF. J is TRBJ1-4 and V is TRBV4-1, with 9 bases matching TRBD1. This CDR3 is 15 amino acids long. The V segment lost 4 bases and the J segment 6 bases; nucleotides outside the gene matches: 6. From germline, CDR1 is MGHRA and CDR2 YSYEKL.

The chain carries TRBV2 and TRBJ1-5, with D hard to call. The germline V and J ends were trimmed by 2 bases and 6 bases, with 14 bases remaining between them. The CDR3 covers 15 residues. Germline lookup yields CDR1 SNHLY and CDR2 FYNNEI. The DNA of the CDR3 is TGTGCCAGCAGTGAACAGGTGGGAGGGCTTCAGCCCCAGCATTTT. It translates to CASSEQVGGLQPQHF.

The chain employs TRBV2 and TRBJ2-1; D is unclear. CDR1 SNHLY and CDR2 FYNNEI come from the germline V gene. Trimming shortened V by 0 bases and J by 1 base, and 7 bases separated the two germline ends. This CDR3 is built from 15 residues. The CDR3 here is CASSEAARSYNEQFF. The DNA for the CDR3 is TGTGCCAGCAGTGAAGCGGCACGGTCCTACAATGAGCAGTTCTTC.

The chain couples TRBV29-1 to TRBJ2-4; D may correspond to TRBD1 or TRBD2 (5 bases each). V lost 3 bases and J lost 9, with 15 bases in between. The CDR3 is 13 amino acids. Germline V gene lookup returns CDR1 SQVTM and CDR2 ANQGSEA. CDR3 sequence: CSVEQGAGRIQYF. DNA for the CDR3: TGCAGCGTTGAGCAGGGAGCCGGCCGCATTCAGTACTTC.

The genes are TRBV19 and TRBJ2-2, with a tentative D call TRBD2 (5 bases). The V end lost 6 bases, the J end lost 7 bases, and 15 bases lay between the germline ends. The length of the CDR3 is 14 residues. Looked up from germline, CDR1 is LNHDA and CDR2 is SQIVND (reference sequence). CDR3 loop: CASRAGIVGGELFF. The CDR3 bases are TGTGCCAGTAGGGCGGGTATCGTCGGCGGGGAGCTGTTTTTT.

This rearrangement joins TRBV18 to TRBJ2-5; unclear D gene. The CDR3 has 14 residues. Trimming stripped 0 bases from V and 3 bases from J, with 8 bases between. Germline V gene data show CDR1 as KGHSH and CDR2 as LQKENI. This CDR3 reads CASSPPSEEETQYF. The CDR3, as DNA: TGTGCCAGCTCACCACCGTCAGAGGAAGAGACCCAGTACTTC.

The J gene is TRBJ2-1, the V gene TRBV7-7; no reliable D call. V dropped 5 bases and J dropped 9 bases, with 17 bases sitting between them. Germline V lookup: CDR1 SSHAT, CDR2 FNYEAQ (reference sequence). This CDR3 comprises 14 residues. This CDR3 reads CASSPTDGFGEQFF. The CDR3, as DNA: TGTGCCAGCAGCCCGACCGACGGGTTTGGTGAGCAGTTCTTC.

This clone has just one count. The chain has TRBV6-5 and TRBJ1-2; possibly TRBD1 for D (6 bases). The CDR3 is 16 residues long. The ends were cut back, 2 bases at V and 8 bases at J, with 21 bases in the middle. Germline assignment: CDR1 MNHEY and CDR2 SVGAGI. The CDR3 sequence: CASSYTGIETFGGYTF. CDR3 DNA: TGTGCCAGCAGTTACACAGGGATTGAGACCTTTGGGGGCTACACCTTC.

The V and J genes are TRBV7-8 and TRBJ1-3; weak D call: TRBD1 (5 bases). This CDR3 is 13 amino acids long. The germline CDR1 and CDR2 sequences are SGHVS and FQNEAQ. V gave up 0 bases and J gave up 8 bases, with 8 bases separating them. CDR3 DNA: TGTGCCAGCAGCTTAGCAAGGGGAGACACCATATATTTT. Protein: CASSLARGDTIYF.

This clone came up many times. The chain joins TRBV6-5 to TRBJ2-7; D remains ambiguous. Trimming took 5 bases from V and 3 from J, leaving 11 bases between them. Germline assignment: CDR1 MNHEY and CDR2 SVGAGI. CDR3 length equals 13 residues. CDR3 in amino acids: CASSENHGYEQYF. The CDR3 bases are TGTGCCAGCAGTGAAAATCATGGCTACGAGCAGTACTTC.

The genes are TRBV2 and TRBJ2-4; possibly TRBD2 for D (6 bases). CDR1 is SNHLY, CDR2 FYNNEI, per germline. Trimming shortened V by 4 bases and J by 2 bases, and 9 bases separated the two germline ends. The CDR3 sequence is 14 residues long. The CDR3 is CASSGAGTKNIQYF. The DNA for the CDR3 is TGTGCCAGCAGTGGGGCGGGGACCAAAAACATTCAGTACTTC.

The chain employs TRBV4-1 and TRBJ2-2; 13 positions match TRBD2. The CDR3 loop spans 20 amino acids. V was pared by 1 base and J by 4 bases, with 12 bases of the junction left unmatched. Germline V lookup: CDR1 MGHRA, CDR2 YSYEKL. DNA of the CDR3: TGCGCCAGCAGCCAAGGGCCCGGGACTAGCGGGGCTCGGGGCACCGGGGAGCTGTTTTTT. It yields the protein CASSQGPGTSGARGTGELFF.

The CDR3 coding sequence is TGTGCCAGCAGAACGACAGAACAGAACACTGAAGCTTTCTTT. It codes for CASRTTEQNTEAFF. The chain combines TRBV6-5 with TRBJ1-1, with D possibly TRBD1 on 5 matching bases. The CDR3 loop spans 14 amino acids. Germline V gene sequence: CDR1 MNHEY, CDR2 SVGAGI. V gave up 6 bases and J gave up 1 base, with 12 bases separating them.